The clone carrying this TCR beta chain has a count of ten or more. Molecular barcoded adaptors covering alpha/delta and beta/gamma chains were used on approximately 400 ng RNA. Each CDR3 protein gets one entry after TCRdb re-called the reads with MiXCR. The table includes 130,000 or so distinct CDR3 sequences, around 14% detected once. This specimen comes from a study of read filtering for tumor transcriptome and immune sequencing. Across the study: Mean patient age was roughly 70 years, range about 47 to 90; around 17 male, over twelve female.

CDR1 is MGHRA, CDR2 YSYEKL, per germline. V was cut by 4 bases and J by 4 bases, with 17 bases left in between. The CDR3 is made up of 17 amino acids. This TCR was sampled from a donor at least 40 years old with multiple myeloma. This chain uses TRBV4-1 with TRBJ2-6; D is unclear. Sequencing was done on a sample of a population of CD138-negative cells sorted from bone marrow. The CDR3 loop is CASSPPGRLSGANVLTF. CDR3 nucleotides: TGCGCCAGCAGCCCCCCAGGCCGGTTGTCGGGGGCCAACGTCCTGACTTTC.